This T cell receptor (beta chain) was sequenced during a study of shared clonotypes between healthy human individuals. Points from the study as a whole: Represented diversity, genetic and exposure-history alike, was limited by few donors. Inspection by rarefaction showed sorted-subset sequencing to be incomplete despite large depth.

Comment on this clone: Its antigen remains unidentified.

CDR3 length: 15 residues. Germline V gives CDR1 MDHEN, CDR2 SYDVKM. V was clipped by 6 bases and J by 5 bases; unmatched bases: 7. Libraries were prepared by immunoSEQ multiplex PCR; TCRdb keeps only in-frame clonotypes and omits some of them. The sample records more than 1 million clones, approximately 80% being singletons. The TCR comes from a man aged 18 to 30 in good health. Some clones in this sample may be carry-over from other donors' samples. Input material: memory CD4+ T cells from PBMCs. As for subset: CD45RA-negative fraction. The chain employs TRBV28 and TRBJ2-5; 12 bases are shared with TRBD2. CDR3 loop: CASSPRTSGKETQYF. CDR3 bases: TGTGCCAGCAGCCCGCGGACTAGCGGGAAGGAGACCCAGTACTTC.